This T cell receptor beta chain was obtained from a study of blood T cell repertoires in COVID-19. Study details: Nucleic acid was either cDNA or gDNA, and it came from T cells, B-cell-depleted T cells, or PBMCs.

CDR1 MGHRA and CDR2 YSYEKL come from the germline V gene. The CDR3 extends over 15 amino acids. V lost 4 bases and J lost 0; bases outside the gene matches: 1. Original handling: The authors estimated nucleated cell counts from reference gene primer amplification. The assay was immunoSEQ multiplex PCR, and TCRdb's table has in-frame clones only and misses some. V and J calls plus clone size are reproduced from that table; the DNA served to infer D and trimming. This table holds about 71,000 clones, about four fifths found once. Sequenced material: peripheral blood. The chain uses TRBV4-1 and TRBJ2-3; TRBD2 matches at 10 bases. The sequence derives from a man in his sixties or seventies with acute or convalescent COVID-19. CDR3 region: CASSLSGRSTDTQYF. DNA of the CDR3: TGCGCCAGCAGCCTTAGCGGGAGGAGCACAGATACGCAGTATTTT.